The 19 T cell receptor beta chains presented below share a single source sample, sequenced in a study of early T cells in non-severe SARS-CoV-2 infection. One entry per CDR3 protein results from TCRdb running MiXCR on the 5' RACE reads. The sample comprises around 57,000 distinct CDR3 sequences, approximately 10% of which are singletons, and more than 8.5% rests with the top ten. Source material: whole blood. These receptors originate from an adult who was a healthcare worker with PCR-confirmed SARS-CoV-2 infection or an uninfected control (not recorded which).

This clonotype has a count of ten or more. The V and J genes are TRBV5-1 and TRBJ2-1; D may be TRBD2 (6 bases). The V end was cut by 7 bases, the J end by 8 bases, with 19 bases between. CDR1 and CDR2 from the germline V gene are SGHRS and YFSETQ. CDR3 length equals 14 residues. The DNA for the CDR3 is TGCGCCAGCTTTTATGGGGGGAAGTTCGATGAGCAGTTCTTC. Protein: CASFYGGKFDEQFF.

This clonotype was observed a handful of times. The rearrangement uses TRBV29-1 and TRBJ2-1; TRBD2 is a possible D gene (6 bases). Trimming took 3 bases from V and 0 from J, leaving 12 bases between them. This CDR3 comprises 15 residues. Germline-derived CDR1 and CDR2 are SQVTM and ANQGSEA. The CDR3 DNA reads as TGCAGCGTTGAGGTGACTAGAAGCTCCTACAATGAGCAGTTCTTC. Protein: CSVEVTRSSYNEQFF.

There are a few counts of this clonotype. V is TRBV19 and J is TRBJ2-2, with 7 bases lining up with TRBD2. V shed 6 bases and J 3 bases; nucleotides not matched to a gene: 4. The CDR3 spans 14 residues. Germline CDR1 LNHDA, CDR2 SQIVND (reference sequence). CDR3 DNA: TGTGCCAGTAGACGGAGCGGGGACACCGGGGAGCTGTTTTTT. Protein: CASRRSGDTGELFF.

The gene calls are TRBV7-9 and TRBJ1-6, with D possibly being TRBD1 (5 bases). The germline gives CDR1 SEHNR, CDR2 FQNEAQ (reference sequence). CDR3 length: 13 amino acids. The V end was cut by 6 bases, the J end by 7 bases, with 10 bases between. CDR3 coding DNA: TGTGCCAGCAGTTCTACAGGAAATTCACCCCTCCACTTT. Translating it yields CASSSTGNSPLHF.

There are many counts of this clonotype. The J gene is TRBJ1-3, the V gene TRBV18, with D unclear. Trimming removed 6 bases from V and 2 bases from J, with 11 bases in between. CDR3 size: 14 residues. CDR1 is KGHSH, CDR2 LQKENI, per germline. The CDR3 nucleotides read TGTGCCAGCTCGGACCCGACTACTGGAAACACCATATATTTT. It is translated as CASSDPTTGNTIYF.

The CDR3 spells CASSLFADTQYF. In DNA, the CDR3 is TGTGCCAGCAGCCTCTTCGCAGATACGCAGTATTTT. The V call is TRBV3-1, the J call TRBJ2-3; no reliable D call. V shed 4 bases and J shed 4 bases, with 6 bases lying between them. The CDR3 runs 12 residues. Germline assignment: CDR1 LGHDT and CDR2 YNNKEL (reference sequence).

This clonotype was recorded a few times. This chain uses TRBV5-1 with TRBJ2-2; D is undetermined. Germline V gene sequence: CDR1 SGHRS, CDR2 YFSETQ. The CDR3 contains 14 residues. V lost 5 bases and J lost 7, with 15 bases in between. The CDR3 protein is CASSDTGRGGELFF. The DNA of the CDR3 is TGCGCCAGCAGTGACACCGGGCGTGGCGGGGAGCTGTTTTTT.

This clonotype was detected many times. The V and J genes are TRBV3-1 and TRBJ2-2, with TRBD1 as a possible D gene (6 bases). Germline V gene lookup returns CDR1 LGHDT and CDR2 YNNKEL (reference sequence). The V gene lost 3 bases and the J gene lost 4 bases, with 9 bases spanning the gap. This CDR3 has 14 amino acids. The CDR3 bases are TGTGCCAGCAGCCAGGGGGCTGGCACCGGGGAGCTGTTTTTT. Amino acid sequence: CASSQGAGTGELFF.

CDR3 sequence reads: CSVALGPRNTIYF. The CDR3 DNA follows: TGCAGCGTTGCTCTGGGGCCTCGAAACACCATATATTTT. This chain links TRBV29-1 with TRBJ1-3, with D maybe TRBD1 (5 bases). The germline gives CDR1 SQVTM, CDR2 ANQGSEA. The CDR3 sequence is 13 residues long. Trimming shortened V by 4 bases and J by 5 bases, and 12 bases separated the two germline ends. Full variable domain (remainder filled in from reference TRBV29-1 and TRBJ1-3): SAVISQKPSRDICQRGTSLTIQCQVDSQVTMMFWYRQQPGQSLTLIATANQGSEATYESGFVIDKFPISRPNLTFSTLTVSNMSPEDSSIYLCSVALGPRNTIYFGEGSWLTVV.

This clonotype was detected ten times or more. The gene calls are TRBV4-2 and TRBJ2-7; 10 nucleotides agree with TRBD2. Unmatched junction bases numbered 8, after V lost 0 bases and J lost 6 bases. Germline CDR1 LGHNA, CDR2 YNFKEQ. CDR3 length equals 16 residues. The CDR3 loop reads CASSQDGSGGALEQYF. For the CDR3, the DNA is TGTGCCAGCAGCCAAGATGGAAGCGGGGGGGCACTCGAGCAGTACTTC.

V gene TRBV10-1 combines with J gene TRBJ1-5; D is unclear. Trimming shortened V by 7 bases and J by 0 bases, and 13 bases separated the two germline ends. The germline gives CDR1 WNHNN, CDR2 SYGVQD (reference sequence). This CDR3 is built from 15 residues. The CDR3 bases are TGCGCCAGCACCCAGCCGACAAATAGCAATCAGCCCCAGCATTTT. It translates to CASTQPTNSNQPQHF.

This clonotype showed up many times. The chain recombines TRBV7-9 with TRBJ2-1, with TRBD2 matching over 9 bases. V gave up 4 bases and J gave up 10 bases; unmatched junction bases: 2. Germline CDR1 and CDR2: SEHNR and FQNEAQ (reference sequence). This CDR3 comprises 12 residues. The CDR3 DNA reads as TGTGCCAGCAGCTCCCTAGCGGGGGAGCAGTTCTTC. Encoded protein: CASSSLAGEQFF.

V is TRBV7-8 and J is TRBJ2-2; D ambiguous. Germline V gene lookup returns CDR1 SGHVS and CDR2 FQNEAQ. V gave up 5 bases and J gave up 0 bases, with 4 bases separating them. The length of the CDR3 is 13 residues. DNA of the CDR3: TGTGCCAGCAGCGGAACGAACACCGGGGAGCTGTTTTTT. Translation gives CASSGTNTGELFF.

This clonotype was seen more than once but under ten times. This sequence joins TRBV6-2 or TRBV6-3 and TRBJ2-7, with D possibly matching TRBD2 (5 bases). Germline loops: CDR1 MNHEY, CDR2 SVGEGT. Between the trimmed V and J ends, which lost 5 bases and 3 bases, there was a span of 17 bases. This CDR3 is built from 15 residues. The CDR3 reads CASSQLWTLHYEQYF. DNA of the CDR3: TGTGCCAGCAGTCAGCTCTGGACTCTTCACTACGAGCAGTACTTC.

Many counts were recorded for this clonotype. CDR3 sequence: CASLPLEGEETDTQYF. In nucleotides, the CDR3 is TGTGCCAGCTTACCGCTCGAGGGGGAGGAAACAGATACGCAGTATTTT. The chain combines TRBV21-1 with TRBJ2-3; no DNA check was done on the table's D call, TRBD1. TRBV21-1 is a pseudogene. This CDR3 spans 16 amino acids.

The chain recombines TRBV12-3 or TRBV12-4 with TRBJ2-3; D not certain. V lost 4 bases, J lost 7 bases, and 9 bases lay in between. The CDR3 sequence is 12 residues long. The CDR3 nucleotides are TGTGCCAGCAGTTGGTCGGTAAATACGCAGTATTTT. Its translation: CASSWSVNTQYF.

This clonotype was found a few times. The chain's CDR3 is CASSFGRKSQGGQYF. In nucleotides, the CDR3 is TGTGCCAGCAGCTTTGGTAGGAAATCCCAAGGTGGGCAGTATTTT. This rearrangement joins TRBV5-4 to TRBJ2-3, with D hard to call. Germline CDR1 SGHNT, CDR2 YYREEE (reference sequence). The CDR3 totals 15 residues. Trimming cost V 2 bases and J 11 bases, with 21 bases left between them.

The sample holds many counts of this clonotype. J is TRBJ1-2 and V is TRBV28; tentatively, D is TRBD1 (6 bases). The CDR3 spans 17 residues. CDR1 and CDR2 (germline): MDHEN, SYDVKM. V gave up 3 bases and J gave up 2 bases, with 19 bases separating them. The CDR3 spells CASSFLGTRQRNYGYTF. In nucleotides, the CDR3 is TGTGCCAGCAGTTTTCTCGGGACACGACAGCGAAACTATGGCTACACCTTC.

The rearrangement links TRBV28 to TRBJ2-6; 7 bases fit TRBD1. The V segment lost 5 bases and the J segment 4 bases; nucleotides outside the gene matches: 5. This CDR3 has 15 amino acids. Germline assignment: CDR1 MDHEN and CDR2 SYDVKM. The CDR3 DNA is TGTGCCAGCAGTGCGACAGGGACCGGGGCCAACGTCCTGACTTTC. It yields the protein CASSATGTGANVLTF.